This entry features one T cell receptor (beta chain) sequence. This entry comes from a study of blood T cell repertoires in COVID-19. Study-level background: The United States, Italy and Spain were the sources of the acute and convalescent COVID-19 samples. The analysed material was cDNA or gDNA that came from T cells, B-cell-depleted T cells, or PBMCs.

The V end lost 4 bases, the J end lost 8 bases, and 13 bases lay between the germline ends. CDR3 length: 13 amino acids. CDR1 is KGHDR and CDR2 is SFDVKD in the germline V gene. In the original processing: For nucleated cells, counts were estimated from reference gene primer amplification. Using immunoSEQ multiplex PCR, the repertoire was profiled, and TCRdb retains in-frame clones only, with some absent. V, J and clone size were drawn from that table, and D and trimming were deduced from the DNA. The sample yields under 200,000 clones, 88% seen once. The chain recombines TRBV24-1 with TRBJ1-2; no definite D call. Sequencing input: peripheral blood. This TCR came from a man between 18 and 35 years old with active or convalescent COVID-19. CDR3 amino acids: CATSETINEGYTF. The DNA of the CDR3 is TGTGCCACCAGTGAGACTATTAATGAGGGCTACACCTTC.